The rows below give T cell receptor beta chains drawn from one sample of a study of post-analysis software for immune sequencing data. TCRdb ran MiXCR on the PCR reads and lists one entry per CDR3 protein. The sample lists approximately 570,000 distinct CDR3 sequences, roughly 46% occurring once. The sample was blood. Source of these receptors: a girl aged 10-17 years with multiple sclerosis. Each CDR3 is given with its conserved first and last residue. Each record gives: clone size, J gene, V gene, D gene, CDR3 protein, CDR3 DNA. D genes are given only for firm matches. Some rows mark clone size as missing; the rest say once, few, many or name a class of expanded clone.

>-|TRBJ2-5|TRBV15|-
CATSRDDTRPRLVYEQYF
TGTGCCACCAGCAGAGATGACACACGACCTCGGCTAGTCTATGAGCAGTACTTC
>-|TRBJ2-3|TRBV10-3|-
CAIKDGTDTQYF
TGTGCCATCAAGGACGGCACAGATACGCAGTATTTT
>few|TRBJ1-2|TRBV12-3/TRBV12-4|-
CASSIRGNGYTF
TGTGCCAGCAGTATTAGGGGGAATGGCTACACCTTC
>-|TRBJ2-7|TRBV6-6|-
CASSRGEEQYF
TGTGCCAGCTCCAGGGGGGAAGAGCAGTACTTC
>-|TRBJ2-1|TRBV12-3/TRBV12-4|-
CASNNRQGGSYNEQFF
TGTGCCAGCAATAACCGACAGGGAGGCTCCTACAATGAGCAGTTCTTC
>few|TRBJ1-5|TRBV12-3/TRBV12-4|TRBD1
CASKGQGGYQPQHF
TGTGCCAGCAAAGGACAGGGGGGTTATCAGCCCCAGCATTTT
>-|TRBJ1-5|TRBV20-1|-
CTAAGPSSNQPQHF
TGCACAGCGGCAGGGCCGAGTAGCAATCAGCCCCAGCATTTT
>-|TRBJ2-4|TRBV6-5|-
CASSPRTGLAKNIQYF
TGTGCCAGCAGTCCCAGGACGGGACTAGCCAAAAACATTCAGTACTTC
>few|TRBJ2-3|TRBV11-2|-
CASSLAVLSTDTQYF
TGTGCCAGCAGCTTAGCGGTGTTAAGCACAGATACGCAGTATTTT
>-|TRBJ2-5|TRBV27|TRBD1
CASSKTGGIETQYF
TGTGCCAGCAGTAAGACAGGGGGCATTGAGACCCAGTACTTC
>-|TRBJ1-4|TRBV12-3/TRBV12-4|-
CASSFRRTNEKLFF
TGTGCCAGCAGTTTCAGAAGAACTAATGAAAAACTGTTTTTT
>-|TRBJ2-5|TRBV29-1|TRBD2
CSVEDTREGGTQYF
TGCAGCGTTGAAGACACAAGGGAGGGAGGGACCCAGTACTTC
>few|TRBJ2-4|TRBV6-5|-
CASRLTAGLAKNIQYF
TGTGCCAGCAGACTAACCGCGGGTCTAGCCAAAAACATTCAGTACTTC
>-|TRBJ2-3|TRBV28|TRBD2
CASRSIMGGSGTDTQYF
TGTGCCAGCAGGTCCATTATGGGCGGGAGTGGTACAGATACGCAGTATTTT
>few|TRBJ1-2|TRBV6-5|TRBD1
CASSSIQGARDGYTF
TGTGCCAGCAGTTCTATACAGGGGGCGCGGGATGGCTACACCTTC
>-|TRBJ2-2|TRBV7-9|-
CASSTPGEANTGELFF
TGTGCCAGCAGCACTCCAGGGGAGGCGAACACCGGGGAGCTGTTTTTT
>once|TRBJ2-1|TRBV13|-
CASSRISTGRFRNEQFF
TGTGCCAGCAGCCGAATTTCGACGGGTCGTTTTAGGAATGAGCAGTTCTTC
>once|TRBJ2-7|TRBV4-2|-
CASSHSGGPYEQYF
TGTGCCAGCAGCCATTCTGGGGGCCCCTACGAGCAGTACTTC
>-|TRBJ2-1|TRBV3-1|TRBD2
CASSQDEAGAGNEQFF
TGTGCCAGCAGCCAAGATGAAGCGGGGGCGGGGAATGAGCAGTTCTTC
>-|TRBJ2-1|TRBV2|TRBD2
CASTEGTLAGGSYNEQFF
TGTGCCAGCACCGAGGGGACCCTAGCGGGAGGCTCCTACAATGAGCAGTTCTTC
>few|TRBJ2-5|TRBV4-1|TRBD2
CASSQARLALETQYF
TGCGCCAGCAGCCAGGCCCGACTAGCCTTAGAGACCCAGTACTTC
>-|TRBJ1-3|TRBV7-2|-
CASSLASTASGNTIYF
TGTGCCAGCAGCTTAGCAAGTACAGCCTCTGGAAACACCATATATTTT
>-|TRBJ1-2|TRBV12-3/TRBV12-4|-
CASTGLRGGGYTF
TGTGCCAGCACCGGCCTCAGGGGCGGTGGCTACACCTTC
>-|TRBJ2-7|TRBV29-1|-
CSVETSGRMREQYF
TGCAGCGTTGAAACGTCAGGGCGGATGCGCGAGCAGTACTTC
>few|TRBJ2-7|TRBV6-5|-
CASSYSIRASYEQYF
TGTGCCAGCAGTTACTCTATTCGGGCCAGTTACGAGCAGTACTTC
>-|TRBJ1-4|TRBV5-1|-
CASSSANTGGSEKLFF
TGCGCCAGCAGCTCGGCGAATACCGGAGGCAGTGAAAAACTGTTTTTT
>-|TRBJ2-2|TRBV19|-
CASSIITGAGELFF
TGTGCCAGTAGTATAATCACGGGGGCCGGGGAGCTGTTTTTT
>-|TRBJ2-1|TRBV24-1|-
CATSDPTGRSYNEQFF
TGTGCCACCAGTGATCCGACAGGGAGGTCCTACAATGAGCAGTTCTTC
>-|TRBJ2-3|TRBV5-1|TRBD2
CASSLAGTTSGTTDTQYF
TGCGCCAGCAGCTTGGCCGGTACGACTAGCGGCACCACAGATACGCAGTATTTT
>few|TRBJ2-1|TRBV7-2|-
CASSDEPGSYNEQFF
TGTGCCAGCAGCGATGAGCCGGGCTCCTACAATGAGCAGTTCTTC
>few|TRBJ1-2|TRBV12-3/TRBV12-4|TRBD1
CASSLAGTGGGYGYTF
TGTGCCAGCAGTTTAGCCGGGACAGGGGGCGGCTATGGCTACACCTTC
>-|TRBJ2-5|TRBV30|-
CALNQGLPKETQYF
TGTGCCCTAAATCAGGGGTTGCCCAAGGAGACCCAGTACTTC
>-|TRBJ2-3|TRBV12-3/TRBV12-4|-
CASSFHSSDTQYF
TGTGCCAGCAGTTTCCATAGCTCAGATACGCAGTATTTT
>few|TRBJ2-2|TRBV30|-
CAWRGSGELFF
TGTGCCTGGAGGGGGTCCGGGGAGCTGTTTTTT
>many|TRBJ2-7|TRBV20-1|-
CSAGGERDYEQYF
TGCAGTGCTGGAGGTGAGAGGGATTACGAGCAGTACTTC
>-|TRBJ2-5|TRBV12-3/TRBV12-4|TRBD2
CASSFLAGGETQYF
TGTGCCAGCAGTTTCCTAGCGGGAGGAGAGACCCAGTACTTC
>few|TRBJ2-1|TRBV9|-
CASSVGGSMRYNEQFF
TGTGCCAGCAGCGTAGGGGGAAGCATGCGGTACAATGAGCAGTTCTTC
>-|TRBJ1-2|TRBV12-3/TRBV12-4|-
CASSLGPGDGDGYTF
TGTGCCAGCAGTTTGGGACCGGGGGACGGGGATGGCTACACCTTC
>-|TRBJ1-2|TRBV20-1|-
CSARASTAKNYGHTF
TGCAGTGCTAGAGCCTCGACAGCGAAAAACTATGGCCACACCTTC
>once|TRBJ1-1|TRBV5-1|-
CASSLADEGANTEAFF
TGCGCCAGCAGCTTGGCCGACGAAGGGGCGAACACTGAAGCTTTCTTT
>-|TRBJ1-2|TRBV29-1|TRBD1
CSVEDRQGTHGYTF
TGCAGCGTTGAAGACCGACAGGGGACACATGGCTACACCTTC
>-|TRBJ2-7|TRBV12-3/TRBV12-4|-
CASSLYTLSSYEQYF
TGTGCCAGCAGTTTATACACTCTGAGCTCCTACGAGCAGTACTTC
>-|TRBJ2-1|TRBV7-2|-
CASSPKRDLYNEQFF
TGTGCCAGCAGCCCCAAACGGGACCTCTACAATGAGCAGTTCTTC
>few|TRBJ1-5|TRBV12-3/TRBV12-4|-
CASSSSQPQHF
TGTGCCAGCAGTTCGAGTCAGCCCCAGCATTTT
>-|TRBJ2-1|TRBV6-5|TRBD2
CASSYPPRSGREPYNEQFF
TGTGCCAGCAGTTACCCTCCTCGAAGTGGGCGGGAGCCGTACAATGAGCAGTTCTTC
>few|TRBJ1-5|TRBV20-1|TRBD1
CSARAGTGDNSNQPQHF
TGCAGTGCTAGGGCTGGGACAGGAGACAATAGCAATCAGCCCCAGCATTTT
>few|TRBJ2-7|TRBV9|-
CASSVASRGAIYEQYF
TGTGCCAGCAGCGTAGCAAGTCGGGGGGCTATCTACGAGCAGTACTTC
>-|TRBJ2-1|TRBV10-3|-
CAISESIDEQFF
TGTGCCATCAGTGAGTCGATCGATGAGCAGTTCTTC
>-|TRBJ2-3|TRBV3-1|-
CASSQDFGGSTDTQYF
TGTGCCAGCAGCCAAGATTTCGGTGGAAGCACAGATACGCAGTATTTT
>-|TRBJ2-7|TRBV10-3|-
CAISESTGAPSEQYF
TGTGCCATCAGTGAGTCGACAGGTGCCCCCTCCGAGCAGTACTTC
>few|TRBJ2-7|TRBV27|TRBD1
CASRGQTYEQYF
TGTGCCAGCAGGGGACAGACCTACGAGCAGTACTTC
>-|TRBJ1-1|TRBV3-1|-
CASSQPLSRSEAFF
TGTGCCAGCAGCCAACCACTGAGCCGGTCTGAAGCTTTCTTT
>few|TRBJ2-1|TRBV29-1|TRBD2
CSVQWGGRTVYEQFF
TGCAGCGTCCAATGGGGCGGGAGGACGGTTTACGAGCAGTTCTTC
>few|TRBJ1-5|TRBV29-1|-
CSVEGQGNQPQHF
TGCAGCGTTGAAGGGCAGGGTAATCAGCCCCAGCATTTT